This T cell receptor beta chain was identified during a study of OX40 agonist ivuxolimab in advanced cancers. Notes on this clone: What it binds is unknown.

Clones were read by immunoSEQ multiplex PCR, and TCRdb kept only the in-frame ones, dropping some. Altogether fewer than 35,000 clones are present, under 85% being singletons, with the ten largest covering around 12%. Findings and limits, study-wide: Clonal expansion by week 6 occurred in CD4+ and CD8+ blood T cells (at 0.1 to 3.0 mg/kg). Mean expanded clone counts were higher in CD8+ than CD4+ T cells.

The CDR3 is 15 amino acids. Germline CDR1 SGHAT, CDR2 FQNNGV. With 4 bases clipped from V and 8 bases from J, the junction kept 10 bases outside the gene matches. This receptor was taken from an adult with an advanced solid tumor such as melanoma, head and neck, liver or kidney cancer. The sequencing used CD4+ or CD8+ T cells sorted from blood, collected in a trial of the OX40 agonist ivuxolimab. The chain combines TRBV11-2 with TRBJ1-2, with 10 bases matching TRBD1. In nucleotides, the CDR3 is TGTGCCAGCAGCTCCGGGACAGGGGCTTTATACGGCTACACCTTC. Encoded protein: CASSSGTGALYGYTF. Full variable domain (rest looked up from reference TRBV11-2 and TRBJ1-2): EAGVAQSPRYKIIEKRQSVAFWCNPISGHATLYWYQQILGQGPKLLIQFQNNGVVDDSQLPKDRFSAERLKGVDSTLKIQPAKLEDSAVYLCASSSGTGALYGYTFGSGTRLTVV.